The 31 T cell receptor beta chains below come from one sample, sequenced in a study of blood T cell repertoires in COVID-19. Clones were sequenced by immunoSEQ multiplex PCR, and TCRdb holds only the in-frame ones, with some missing. The profile covers about 480,000 clones, with 70% to 90% appearing a single time and roughly an eighth taken by the ten largest. The material sequenced was peripheral blood. The receptors shown here come from a woman in her forties or fifties with COVID-19, enrolled during active disease.

The chain uses TRBV5-1 and TRBJ2-2, with TRBD1 matching over 12 bases. The CDR3 totals 15 residues. Germline CDR1 reads SGHRS; CDR2 reads YFSETQ. The V gene end was trimmed by 6 bases and the J gene end by 8 bases; junction bases not matched to a gene: 8. The CDR3 sequence is CASTSWDRGPGELFF. In DNA, the CDR3 is TGCGCCAGCACCTCGTGGGACAGGGGGCCTGGGGAGCTGTTTTTT.

The chain recombines TRBV30 with TRBJ2-1; possibly TRBD2 for D (6 bases). There are 13 residues in the CDR3. From germline, CDR1 is GTSNPN and CDR2 SVGIG (reference sequence). Trimming took off 1 base at V and 10 bases at J, with 14 bases between the two ends. The DNA for the CDR3 is TGTGCCTGGAGTGGACAGAGTGGGGGGGAGCAGTTCTTC. Residues: CAWSGQSGGEQFF.

The chain uses TRBV19 and TRBJ2-7; D possibly corresponds to TRBD2 (6 bases). Germline CDR1 reads LNHDA; CDR2 reads SQIVND (reference sequence). The V gene lost 3 bases and the J gene lost 1 base, with 10 bases spanning the gap. The CDR3 has 14 residues. The CDR3 DNA reads TGTGCCAGTAGTATTCGGGGGACTTCCTACGAGCAGTACTTC. Protein product: CASSIRGTSYEQYF.

The CDR3 nucleotides read TGTGCCAGCAGTTTCTCCGGTTCCTACGAGCAGTACTTC. It specifies CASSFSGSYEQYF. The chain couples TRBV28 to TRBJ2-7; D gene uncertain. Germline values: CDR1 MDHEN, CDR2 SYDVKM. V lost 3 bases, J lost 1 base, and 7 bases lay in between. This CDR3 contains 13 residues.

For this clone: In the same sample, other DNA sequences code for this CDR3. The chain is built from TRBV9 and TRBJ1-2; possibly TRBD1 for D (6 bases). The V gene lost 0 bases and the J gene lost 4 bases, with 10 bases spanning the gap. The V gene's germline CDR1 is SGDLS and CDR2 YYNGEE. This CDR3 is 14 amino acids long. CDR3 nucleotides: TGTGCCAGCAGCGTAGAGGGGGTAGGCTATGGCTACACCTTC. Encoded protein: CASSVEGVGYGYTF. Filled out from reference TRBV9 and TRBJ1-2, the complete variable domain reads DSGVTQTPKHLITATGQRVTLRCSPRSGDLSVYWYQQSLDQGLQFLIQYYNGEERAKGNILERFSAQQFPDLHSELNLSSLELGDSALYFCASSVEGVGYGYTFGSGTRLTVV.

This chain uses TRBV6-4 with TRBJ2-1; D is perhaps TRBD1 (6 bases). Germline V gene sequence: CDR1 MRHNA, CDR2 SNTAGT. V lost 2 bases to trimming and J lost 2 bases, with 10 bases between them. CDR3 length: 15 residues. CDR3 sequence reads: CASSDPGTPYNEQFF. CDR3 in DNA: TGTGCCAGCAGTGACCCCGGGACACCCTACAATGAGCAGTTCTTC.

There are a few counts of this clone. This chain joins TRBV6-1 and TRBJ1-3; D gene unclear. Trimming removed 1 base at V and 4 bases at J, with 14 bases between. Per germline, CDR1 MNHNS and CDR2 SASEGT. This CDR3 spans 16 amino acids. This CDR3 reads CASSEDLPWRGNTIYF. The CDR3 bases are TGTGCCAGCAGTGAAGATCTCCCCTGGAGGGGAAACACCATATATTTT.

The chain carries TRBV27 and TRBJ1-4, with unresolved D. CDR3 length: 14 residues. Deletions cut 0 bases from V and 5 bases from J, with 7 bases between. From germline, CDR1 is MNHEY and CDR2 SMNVEV (reference sequence). CDR3 protein: CASSLSHRNEKLFF. Here the CDR3 DNA reads TGTGCCAGCAGTTTATCGCACCGGAATGAAAAACTGTTTTTT.

V is TRBV30 and J is TRBJ2-7; 7 bases are a match to TRBD1. Germline V gives CDR1 GTSNPN, CDR2 SVGIG (reference sequence). The CDR3 totals 14 residues. With 1 base clipped from V and 2 bases from J, the junction kept 5 bases outside the gene matches. CDR3 nucleotide sequence: TGTGCCTGGAGTGAGACAGGGTTTCCCTACGAGCAGTACTTC. It is translated as CAWSETGFPYEQYF. The full variable domain, with the rest looked up from reference TRBV30 and TRBJ2-7, is SQTIHQWPATLVQPVGSPLSLECTVEGTSNPNLYWYRQAAGRGLQLLFYSVGIGQISSEVPQNLSASRPQDRQFILSSKKLLLSDSGFYLCAWSETGFPYEQYFGPGTRLTVT.

V is TRBV5-5 and J is TRBJ2-7; no firm D call. CDR1 SGHKS and CDR2 YYEKEE come from the germline V gene (reference sequence). This CDR3 is built from 12 residues. The V gene lost 0 bases and the J gene lost 4 bases, with 5 bases spanning the gap. CDR3 residues: CASSLETYEQYF. Here the CDR3 DNA reads TGTGCCAGCAGCTTGGAGACTTACGAGCAGTACTTC.

The chain joins TRBV7-9 to TRBJ1-1; no clear D gene. Between the trimmed V and J ends, which lost 5 bases and 0 bases, there was a span of 10 bases. Looked up from germline, CDR1 is SEHNR and CDR2 is FQNEAQ (reference sequence). CDR3 length: 14 amino acids. The CDR3 DNA reads TGTGCCAGCAGCCCCCCGTCCTTGAACACTGAAGCTTTCTTT. Its translation is CASSPPSLNTEAFF.

CDR3 in DNA: TGTGCCTGGAGTTGGGGGGGGGACACAGATACGCAGTATTTT. This sequence encodes CAWSWGGDTDTQYF. The V call is TRBV30, the J call TRBJ2-3, with TRBD2 matching over 7 bases. Germline-derived CDR1 and CDR2 are GTSNPN and SVGIG (reference sequence). Trimming removed 2 bases from V and 2 bases from J; junction bases left unmatched: 4. CDR3 size: 14 residues.

This chain uses TRBV24-1 with TRBJ2-1, with 7 nucleotides matching TRBD2. The CDR3 has 16 amino acids. Germline V gene lookup returns CDR1 KGHDR and CDR2 SFDVKD. The ends lost 6 bases at V and 1 base at J; junction bases unmatched: 8. The CDR3 nucleotides are TGTGCCACCAGTAGCCTAGCGGAGGCATCCTACAATGAGCAGTTCTTC. Translating it yields CATSSLAEASYNEQFF.

The rearrangement links TRBV28 to TRBJ1-2; tentatively, D is TRBD1 (6 bases). The CDR3 runs to 14 residues. The germline V gene has CDR1 MDHEN and CDR2 SYDVKM. The V end lost 5 bases, the J end lost 1 base, and 11 bases lay between the germline ends. The CDR3 region has the DNA TGTGCCAGCAGTCGGGGACACCTTAACTATGGCTACACCTTC. Protein product: CASSRGHLNYGYTF.

This clone was detected once. This chain connects TRBV6-5 to TRBJ1-1; D gene unclear. Trimming left V 5 bases short and J 1 base short, with 8 bases between. The CDR3 is 13 amino acids. Germline CDR1 MNHEY, CDR2 SVGAGI. CDR3 protein: CASSRYPNTEAFF. In DNA form, the CDR3 reads TGTGCCAGCAGTCGTTATCCGAACACTGAAGCTTTCTTT.

The rearrangement links TRBV6-5 to TRBJ1-2, with TRBD1 matching 7 bases. The J segment lost 2 bases and the V segment lost 7 bases, leaving 10 bases of the junction unmatched. The germline gives CDR1 MNHEY, CDR2 SVGAGI. This CDR3 has 15 amino acids. CDR3 nucleotide sequence: TGTGCCAGCACCAGACAGGGCCTAATGAACTATGGCTACACCTTC. Translating gives CASTRQGLMNYGYTF.

The chain is built from TRBV11-2 and TRBJ2-7; tentatively, D is TRBD1 (6 bases). The V and J ends lost 1 base and 4 bases respectively, with 11 bases between them. Per the germline V gene, CDR1 is SGHAT and CDR2 is FQNNGV. The CDR3 extends over 14 amino acids. The CDR3 bases are TGTGCCAGCAGCTTAGGTTTTAGGGGGTACGAGCAGTACTTC. Its translation is CASSLGFRGYEQYF.

The chain employs TRBV5-4 and TRBJ2-2; 13 positions match TRBD2. Trimming removed 2 bases from V and 2 bases from J; junction bases left unmatched: 6. This CDR3 has 18 amino acids. Germline loops: CDR1 SGHNT, CDR2 YYREEE (reference sequence). CDR3 region: CASSFRLAGGQNTGELFF. CDR3 nucleotides: TGTGCCAGCAGCTTCCGACTAGCGGGGGGTCAAAACACCGGGGAGCTGTTTTTT.

J is TRBJ2-7 and V is TRBV6-1; 12 bases agree with TRBD2. There are 17 residues in the CDR3. The V gene's germline CDR1 is MNHNS and CDR2 SASEGT. V lost 3 bases to trimming and J lost 0 bases; unmatched junction nucleotides: 6. CDR3 coding DNA: TGTGCCAGCAGTGAGCCAAGACTAGCGGGGGCCTCCTACGAGCAGTACTTC. Translating it yields CASSEPRLAGASYEQYF.

The chain employs TRBV7-8 and TRBJ2-7; D is perhaps TRBD1 (6 bases). The CDR3 contains 14 residues. The V end lost 5 bases, the J end lost 1 base, and 12 bases lay between the germline ends. CDR1 is SGHVS and CDR2 is FQNEAQ in the germline V gene. CDR3: CASSPQTGSYEQYF. DNA for the CDR3: TGTGCCAGCAGCCCCCAGACAGGATCCTACGAGCAGTACTTC.

The chain couples TRBV29-1 to TRBJ2-7, with 12 nucleotides matching TRBD1. Germline CDR1 is SQVTM and CDR2 is ANQGSEA. Trimming at V came to 6 bases and at J to 6 bases, leaving 3 bases not matched to a gene. This CDR3 contains 12 residues. CDR3 amino acids: CSVGQGASEQYF. CDR3 coding DNA: TGCAGCGTGGGACAGGGGGCCTCCGAGCAGTACTTC.

The V and J genes are TRBV6-1 and TRBJ2-3; TRBD2 is a possible D gene (5 bases). The CDR3 consists of 15 residues. Germline CDR1 reads MNHNS; CDR2 reads SASEGT. Trimming cost V 3 bases and J 4 bases, with 14 bases left between them. CDR3 region: CASSDPRTRSDTQYF. The CDR3 DNA reads as TGTGCCAGCAGTGACCCTAGGACTCGCTCAGATACGCAGTATTTT.

This chain connects TRBV19 to TRBJ2-3; tentatively, D is TRBD1 (6 bases). Between the trimmed V and J ends, which lost 2 bases and 3 bases, there was a span of 9 bases. Germline CDR1 and CDR2: LNHDA and SQIVND (reference sequence). The CDR3 runs 14 residues. The CDR3 DNA follows: TGTGCCAGTAGTATATGGCAGGGGACAGATACGCAGTATTTT. Protein sequence: CASSIWQGTDTQYF.

The chain combines TRBV5-4 with TRBJ2-1; 8 bases agree with TRBD2. The ends lost 2 bases at V and 8 bases at J; junction bases unmatched: 9. This CDR3 contains 15 residues. Per the germline V gene, CDR1 is SGHNT and CDR2 is YYREEE (reference sequence). The CDR3 region is CASSFPTSGSYEQFF. The CDR3 nucleotides are TGTGCCAGCAGCTTTCCCACTAGCGGTAGTTATGAGCAGTTCTTC.

This clone was picked up one time. V and J are TRBV30 and TRBJ1-6, with D maybe TRBD1 (5 bases). Germline CDR1 reads GTSNPN; CDR2 reads SVGIG (reference sequence). This CDR3 has 13 amino acids. The V and J ends lost 5 bases and 10 bases respectively, with 15 bases between them. The CDR3 region is CAWAAGGGSPLHF. In DNA form, the CDR3 reads TGTGCCTGGGCCGCGGGGGGGGGATCACCCCTCCACTTT.

The V call is TRBV9, the J call TRBJ2-1, with 9 bases lining up with TRBD2. The V gene's germline CDR1 is SGDLS and CDR2 YYNGEE. Trimming cost V 4 bases and J 7 bases; bases outside gene matches: 9. The CDR3 covers 15 residues. CDR3 nucleotides: TGTGCCAGCAGCCCCCGCGGGGGGGCGGGTAATGAGCAGTTCTTC. It encodes CASSPRGGAGNEQFF.

The rearrangement joins TRBV18 to TRBJ1-1; D unclear. The CDR3 is 14 residues long. In germline, CDR1 is KGHSH, CDR2 LQKENI. Between the trimmed V and J ends, which lost 3 bases and 0 bases, there was a span of 8 bases. The CDR3 DNA follows: TGTGCCAGCTCACCGGCTCACATGAACACTGAAGCTTTCTTT. Amino acid sequence: CASSPAHMNTEAFF.

V usage is TRBV19 and J usage is TRBJ2-7; 7 bases are a match to TRBD1. Germline lookup yields CDR1 LNHDA and CDR2 SQIVND (reference sequence). The V segment lost 5 bases and the J segment 0 bases; nucleotides outside the gene matches: 7. CDR3 length: 15 amino acids. CDR3 loop: CASSFRDRASYEQYF. CDR3 DNA sequence: TGTGCCAGTAGTTTCCGGGACAGAGCCTCCTACGAGCAGTACTTC.

The CDR3 spells CASSERTYGYTF. For the CDR3, the DNA is TGTGCCAGCAGTGAACGTACTTATGGCTACACCTTC. The chain recombines TRBV6-1 with TRBJ1-2, with D unclear. The V gene lost 2 bases and the J gene lost 5 bases, with 6 bases spanning the gap. This CDR3 has 12 residues. Germline V gene lookup returns CDR1 MNHNS and CDR2 SASEGT.

This clone appeared a few times. The rearrangement joins TRBV7-3 to TRBJ2-7; D is uncertain. CDR3 length: 14 amino acids. V lost 1 base, J lost 3 bases, and 10 bases lay in between. CDR1 is SGHTA, CDR2 FQGTGA, per germline. The CDR3 sequence is CASSLIPRIYEQYF. CDR3 nucleotide sequence: TGTGCCAGCAGCTTAATTCCCAGAATCTACGAGCAGTACTTC.

The count of this clone is one. CDR3 sequence: CASSIDGTNYNEQFF. CDR3 bases: TGTGCCAGTAGTATAGACGGGACTAACTACAATGAGCAGTTCTTC. V gene TRBV19 combines with J gene TRBJ2-1, with TRBD2 identical over 7 bases. There are 15 residues in the CDR3. Per germline, CDR1 LNHDA and CDR2 SQIVND (reference sequence). V trimming: 0 bases; J trimming: 3 bases; junction bases outside the gene matches: 2.